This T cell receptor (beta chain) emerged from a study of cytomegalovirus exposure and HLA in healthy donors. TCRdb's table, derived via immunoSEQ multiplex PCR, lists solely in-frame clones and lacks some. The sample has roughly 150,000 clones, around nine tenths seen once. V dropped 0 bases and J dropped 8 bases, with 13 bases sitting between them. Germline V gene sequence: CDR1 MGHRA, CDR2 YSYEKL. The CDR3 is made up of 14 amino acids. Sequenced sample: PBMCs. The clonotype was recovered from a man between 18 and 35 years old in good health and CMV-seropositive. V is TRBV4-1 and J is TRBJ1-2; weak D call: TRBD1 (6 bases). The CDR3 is CASSQDRGGWGYTF. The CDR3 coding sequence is TGCGCCAGCAGCCAAGATAGGGGGGGCTGGGGCTACACCTTC.